Presented here are 17 T cell receptor beta chains from one specimen sequenced in a study of type 1 regulatory T cells. One entry per CDR3 protein results from TCRdb running MiXCR on the reads. Found here are approximately 90,000 distinct CDR3 sequences, roughly 30% of them singletons; the top ten hold around 2.2%. The sample taken for sequencing was CD4+ T cells, either the whole sample or a sorted fraction (not recorded which). The receptors here all came from a human donor in good health.

This rearrangement joins TRBV16 to TRBJ1-3; D call uncertain. V was pared by 0 bases and J by 1 base, with 7 bases between. The CDR3 is 15 amino acids. Per the germline V gene, CDR1 is KGHSY and CDR2 is FQNENV. CDR3 sequence (DNA): TGTGCCAGCAGCCAATCGGGCAGGTCTGGAAACACCATATATTTT. This translates into CASSQSGRSGNTIYF.

The J gene is TRBJ2-7, the V gene TRBV6-5; 7 bases map to TRBD2. Per the germline V gene, CDR1 is MNHEY and CDR2 is SVGAGI. Unmatched junction bases numbered 19, after V lost 6 bases and J lost 5 bases. The CDR3 spans 17 residues. The DNA of the CDR3 is TGTGCCAGCAGCTACCGACGGGGGAGGGCCGGTCTCAACGAGCAGTACTTC. Encoded protein: CASSYRRGRAGLNEQYF.

This clonotype was seen at least ten times. V gene TRBV9 combines with J gene TRBJ2-1; TRBD2 is a possible D gene (6 bases). Trimming stripped 0 bases from V and 10 bases from J, with 17 bases between. Germline CDR1 SGDLS, CDR2 YYNGEE. The CDR3 loop spans 15 amino acids. CDR3 nucleotide sequence: TGTGCCAGCAGCGTAGCTGGAACTATGCGGGGCGAGCAGTTCTTC. Translating it yields CASSVAGTMRGEQFF.

By sample share, this clonotype is medium-sized. The chain employs TRBV20-1 and TRBJ2-7; tentatively, D is TRBD2 (5 bases). The CDR3 runs to 16 residues. V was trimmed by 5 bases and J by 5 bases, leaving 25 bases between them. The germline CDR1 and CDR2 sequences are DFQATT and SNEGSKA (reference sequence). CDR3 coding DNA: TGCAGTGCTGGGAGTCTCGGGCTGTTCTCTATGCACGAGCAGTACTTC. Residues: CSAGSLGLFSMHEQYF.

The chain recombines TRBV12-3 or TRBV12-4 with TRBJ2-1; perhaps TRBD2 as D (6 bases). The CDR3 runs 15 residues. V lost 0 bases, J lost 2 bases, and 8 bases lay in between. This CDR3 reads CASSLARGPYNEQFF. CDR3 DNA sequence: TGTGCCAGCAGTTTAGCGCGGGGACCCTACAATGAGCAGTTCTTC.

This clonotype was picked up a small number of times. The chain's CDR3 is CSAGGATGTEAFF. CDR3 DNA sequence: TGCAGTGCTGGGGGGGCCACGGGCACTGAAGCTTTCTTT. The chain joins TRBV20-1 to TRBJ1-1, with a tentative D call TRBD1 (6 bases). The V gene lost 5 bases and the J gene lost 4 bases, with 14 bases spanning the gap. CDR3 size: 13 residues. CDR1 and CDR2 from the germline V gene are DFQATT and SNEGSKA (reference sequence).

This clonotype appeared many times. The genes are TRBV29-1 and TRBJ2-2; a possible D gene is TRBD2 (7 bases). The V and J ends lost 6 bases and 0 bases respectively, with 14 bases between them. Germline-derived CDR1 and CDR2 are SQVTM and ANQGSEA. There are 15 residues in the CDR3. As DNA, the CDR3 is TGCAGCGTCCCCAAGGGGGGGGCGAACACCGGGGAGCTGTTTTTT. This sequence encodes CSVPKGGANTGELFF.

With regard to this clonotype: Compared with germline, one end of the junction differs, possibly owing to a read error. V and J are TRBV10-3 and TRBJ1-3; the D gene is possibly TRBD1 (5 bases). Per the germline V gene, CDR1 is ENHRY and CDR2 is SYGVKD. The CDR3 consists of 14 residues. CDR3 DNA sequence: TGTGCCACCGAAGGGACGCCCTCTGAAAACACCATATATTTT. It yields the protein CATEGTPSENTIYF.

This sequence joins TRBV2 and TRBJ2-2; D is perhaps TRBD1 (5 bases). Germline assignment: CDR1 SNHLY and CDR2 FYNNEI. V lost 6 bases, J lost 0 bases, and 8 bases lay in between. The CDR3 covers 14 residues. The CDR3 DNA reads TGTGCCAGCAGCGGACAAGCGAACACCGGGGAGCTGTTTTTT. This sequence encodes CASSGQANTGELFF. Full variable domain (missing parts from reference TRBV2 and TRBJ2-2): EPEVTQTPSHQVTQMGQEVILRCVPISNHLYFYWYRQILGQKVEFLVSFYNNEISEKSEIFDDQFSVERPDGSNFTLKIRSTKLEDSAMYFCASSGQANTGELFFGEGSRLTVL.

This clonotype was counted between two and nine times. This chain's CDR3 is CASSHEPRGGYGYTF. DNA of the CDR3: TGTGCCAGCAGCCATGAACCGAGGGGCGGCTATGGCTACACCTTC. The chain combines TRBV3-1 with TRBJ1-2; perhaps TRBD1 as D (5 bases). The CDR3 spans 15 residues. CDR1 is LGHDT, CDR2 YNNKEL, per germline (reference sequence). The V end lost 3 bases, the J end lost 4 bases, and 15 bases lay between the germline ends. Using reference TRBV3-1 and TRBJ1-2 for the parts outside the CDR3, the full variable domain is DTAVSQTPKYLVTQMGNDKSIKCEQNLGHDTMYWYKQDSKKFLKIMFSYNNKELIINETVPNRFSPKSPDKAHLNLHINSLELGDSAVYFCASSHEPRGGYGYTFGSGTRLTVV.

The V call is TRBV12-3 or TRBV12-4, the J call TRBJ1-1; 7 nucleotides line up with TRBD1. The V gene end was trimmed by 8 bases and the J gene end by 2 bases; junction bases not matched to a gene: 8. The CDR3 runs to 14 residues. CDR3 sequence reads: CASASDRDNTEAFF. CDR3 nucleotide sequence: TGTGCCAGCGCATCCGACAGGGACAACACTGAAGCTTTCTTT.

This clonotype occurred a few times. This chain uses TRBV6-1 with TRBJ2-2, with D possibly matching TRBD1 (5 bases). The V gene lost 7 bases and the J gene lost 5 bases, with 17 bases spanning the gap. Germline CDR1 is MNHNS and CDR2 is SASEGT. The CDR3 length is 15 residues. CDR3 sequence (DNA): TGTGCCAGCATGGGGCACCGCGCGAGGACCGGGGAGCTGTTTTTT. Its translation is CASMGHRARTGELFF.

This chain uses TRBV7-3 with TRBJ2-5, with D uncertain. The CDR3 sequence is 14 residues long. The V gene lost 5 bases and the J gene lost 7 bases, with 17 bases spanning the gap. The V gene's germline CDR1 is SGHTA and CDR2 FQGTGA. CDR3 bases: TGTGCCAGCAGCCCCACAGCCCATTCGGGGACCCAGTACTTC. Protein sequence: CASSPTAHSGTQYF.

This clonotype turned up a few times. The chain links TRBV7-2 to TRBJ2-3, with 8 nucleotides matching TRBD2. J lost 1 base, V lost 5 bases, and 5 bases had no gene match. Germline lookup yields CDR1 SGHTA and CDR2 FQGNSA. This CDR3 is built from 15 residues. CDR3 DNA: TGTGCCAGCAGCCCGCTGACTAGCGGCACAGATACGCAGTATTTT. It specifies CASSPLTSGTDTQYF.

V is TRBV20-1 and J is TRBJ2-7; TRBD2 aligns across 10 bases. The V gene end was trimmed by 8 bases and the J gene end by 5 bases; junction bases not matched to a gene: 12. CDR3 length: 14 residues. From germline, CDR1 is DFQATT and CDR2 SNEGSKA (reference sequence). CDR3 region: CSPNLAGGTNEQYF. The CDR3 DNA is TGCAGTCCGAACTTAGCGGGAGGTACAAACGAGCAGTACTTC.

The chain uses TRBV20-1 and TRBJ2-3, with D unresolved. CDR1 and CDR2 from the germline V gene are DFQATT and SNEGSKA (reference sequence). The CDR3 length is 15 residues. Deletions cut 0 bases from V and 0 bases from J, with 10 bases between. The CDR3 coding sequence is TGCAGTGCTAGAGATCGGCTAACTAGCACAGATACGCAGTATTTT. Protein product: CSARDRLTSTDTQYF.

This clonotype turned up a few times. This chain links TRBV5-6 with TRBJ1-1; no firm D call. V dropped 3 bases and J dropped 4 bases, with 13 bases sitting between them. CDR1 SGHDT and CDR2 YYEEEE come from the germline V gene. This CDR3 is 14 amino acids long. The CDR3 nucleotides read TGTGCCAGCAGCTCAAGTCAGTGGAGCACTGAAGCTTTCTTT. Translated: CASSSSQWSTEAFF.